This T cell receptor beta chain was observed in a study of graft-versus-host responses after intestinal transplantation (dated by TCRdb to the early 2020s). Context from the whole study: Recipients received multivisceral, liver-intestinal, or isolated intestinal transplants. Rather than being sequenced by the commercial service, samples from a few later patients were sequenced in-house on an Illumina MiSeq and processed with MiXCR. Alloreactive clones were identified by sequencing pre-transplant mixed lymphocyte reaction products and comparing them with unstimulated pre-transplant donor and recipient T cells. A peak of at least 4% donor T cells among recipient peripheral blood mononuclear cells was the definition used for donor T cell macrochimerism. Every recipient was given anti-thymocyte globulin induction, followed by around three years of maintenance tacrolimus and steroids. Of the roughly 25 intestinal transplant recipients enrolled in the cohort, one of whom was a retransplant, a few patients without pretransplant specimens were excluded. Bulk TCR-beta CDR3 sequencing was used to track graft-versus-host and host-versus-graft alloreactive T cell clones in the graft, circulation and bone marrow after intestinal transplantation.

The method behind the library was the immunoSEQ multiplex PCR assay. Adaptive Biotechnologies carried out high-throughput TCR-beta CDR3 sequencing of genomic DNA for most patients. The authors processed their data as follows. Adaptive's ImmunoSEQ software supplied the TCR sequencing data for under 20 patients, while MiXCR and VDJtools were used to process a few other patients. CDR3 nucleotide sequences shared between donor and recipient were removed because the origin of such sequences could not be assigned. At least 2-fold expansion over unstimulated cells and a minimum CFSE-low frequency of 0.002% (template counts) or 0.001% (read counts) were required for clones to be classified as alloreactive. Mappable clones were those detected in sequenced pre-transplant spleen, lymph node, or MLR CFSE-low populations of the donor or recipient. The cumulative frequency of alloreactive clones was calculated as a percentage of all sequences, weighted by copy number. Not all clones reach the TCRdb copy of this immuneACCESS table, which keeps in-frame sequences only. Checked studies attribute under half of the gap to unresolved V genes and leave the rest unexplained. That table is the source of V, J and clone size, and D and trimming were worked out from the DNA. For this sample there are 13,000 to 15,000 clones; 70% appear just once. The biggest ten clones account for 20% to 30% of the sample.

Dithiothreitol, EDTA incubations and collagenase D digestion were used to isolate intraepithelial and lamina propria lymphocytes from graft specimens. Bulk TCR-beta sequencing was performed on serial intestinal graft biopsy specimens collected as late as 600 days after transplant. CDR1 and CDR2, looked up from the germline V gene, are SGHDT and YYEEEE. V is cut back by 2 bases and J by 5 bases, with 8 bases in the junction unmatched. From the cysteine through the phenylalanine, the CDR3 covers 15 amino acids. Just CDR3 DNA is preserved here, 45 bases in frame from base 1. Broader findings and caveats from the paper: GvH clones were detected in recipient bone marrow, and some appeared earlier in ileal mucosa or blood, consistent with an intestinal mucosal origin. Conclusions were limited by the relatively low number and heterogeneity of intestinal transplant patients. Early after transplant, peak levels of circulating GvH clones were associated with declines in HvG clones. In patients with donor T cell macrochimerism, the allografts had high GvH to HvG T cell clonal ratios.

This clone was detected a few times. Its antigen is not yet known. No clone much larger than this one lies a single base away; base qualities are absent. This receptor was identified in a human patient who received an intestinal transplant, so some T cells may come from the graft donor. The sample was ileum tissue, taken around 720 days after intestinal transplantation. The rearranged chain carries TRBV5-6 and TRBJ2-7; the central 9 bases match TRBD1. The CDR3 protein is CASSLRGTGLDEQYF. The bases are TGTGCCAGCAGCTTAAGAGGGACAGGGTTGGACGAGCAGTACTTC.